This TCR beta chain is from a study of T cell responses to AZD1222 COVID-19 vaccine. Study findings and constraints: The study found vaccine-associated CD4 TCRs spanning spike, dominant at 160-218 and 743-854. Only 5 or 6 individuals given AZD1222 were seropositive at baseline. Repertoires were obtained only post-peak T cell response. The donor group comprised mostly white British people and more females; the analysis possibly underestimated clonal diversity.

Of note for this clone: Its specificity is unknown.

Germline loops: CDR1 MNHEY, CDR2 SMNVEV (reference sequence). The CDR3 runs 14 residues. The ends were cut back, 9 bases at V and 9 bases at J, with 21 bases in the middle. Some clones are missing from TCRdb's copy, which holds only in-frame ones; the method was immunoSEQ multiplex PCR. The sample holds about 160,000 clones, about 91% seen once. This rearrangement joins TRBV27 to TRBJ2-1; a weak D match, TRBD1 (5 bases). The TCR was taken from an adult in good health. The material was peripheral blood, obtained on day 0 of MenACWY control vaccination. CDR3 region: CASGHYQGYGEQFF. In nucleotides, the CDR3 is TGTGCCAGTGGACATTATCAGGGTTACGGTGAGCAGTTCTTC.